This T cell receptor beta chain derives from a study of CD8 T cells in ankylosing spondylitis (dated by TCRdb to the late 2010s). Regarding the complete study: The study profiled T cell receptor beta repertoires in healthy donors and ankylosing spondylitis patients to find disease-linked TCR variants. The full study cohort comprised around 23 ankylosing spondylitis patients and approximately 100 healthy donors. Peripheral blood was sampled, and synovial fluid was also collected from ankylosing spondylitis patients.

This clonotype has at least ten counts. Its target antigen remains unknown. The germline gene is not matched at one end of the junction; a read error may be the cause. Findings and caveats that apply to the study as a whole: According to the report, matched synovial fluid samples from ankylosing spondylitis patients were significantly enriched for the disease-linked clones. Blood from ankylosing spondylitis patients appeared to be characterized by a TCR beta motif composed of several highly homologous amino acid variants. The disease-linked clones showed a CD8+ phenotype and occurred at relatively low frequencies in peripheral blood. Some TCR beta motif variants had previously been reported in synovial fluid and blood of reactive arthritis patients, which suggested common disease-initiation mechanisms.

The instrument was an Illumina HiSeq 2500. TCR beta libraries were prepared by quantitative 5'-RACE with molecular barcodes. The authors' analysis ran thus. Disease-linked TCR variants were identified with a new computational method built on a probabilistic model of VDJ rearrangement. The public reads were run again by TCRdb, first through fastp at Q25 and then through MiXCR, and only productive beta chains were kept. Every CDR3 protein is listed once, alongside the most common genes and DNA of its rows. TCRdb, not the original authors, processed these V and J calls. Here the sample has 500,000 to 650,000 distinct CDR3 sequences; over 4% occur a single time. Around 3.5% of the sample lies in the top ten. This clonotype was sampled from a male donor with ankylosing spondylitis. Sequencing used blood, either unsorted or a sorted T cell fraction (not recorded which).

DNA sequence: TGTGCCACCAGCAGAGGGGGCGGCAGATACTACGGCTACACCTTC. This gives the protein CATSRGGGRYYGYTF. This receptor chain uses TRBV15 and TRBJ1-2; the D gene is perhaps TRBD1, from 5 matching bases. From a lookup of the germline V gene (reference sequence), CDR1 and CDR2 are LNHNV and YYDKDF. The CDR3 runs 15 residues from the cysteine to the phenylalanine. Only CDR3 DNA remains: 45 bases, in frame from the first base.